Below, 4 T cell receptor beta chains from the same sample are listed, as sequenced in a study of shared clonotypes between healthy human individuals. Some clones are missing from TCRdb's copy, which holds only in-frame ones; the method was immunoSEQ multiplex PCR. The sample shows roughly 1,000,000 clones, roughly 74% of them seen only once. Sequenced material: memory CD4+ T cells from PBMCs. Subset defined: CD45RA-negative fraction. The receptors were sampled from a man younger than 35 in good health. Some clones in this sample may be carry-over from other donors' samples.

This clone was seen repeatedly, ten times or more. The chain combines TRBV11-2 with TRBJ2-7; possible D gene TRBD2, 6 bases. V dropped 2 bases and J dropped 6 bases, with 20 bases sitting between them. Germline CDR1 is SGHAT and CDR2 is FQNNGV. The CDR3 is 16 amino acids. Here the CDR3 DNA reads TGTGCCAGCAGCTTAAGGCATGCGCGGGATTCGGGCGAGCAGTACTTC. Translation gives CASSLRHARDSGEQYF.

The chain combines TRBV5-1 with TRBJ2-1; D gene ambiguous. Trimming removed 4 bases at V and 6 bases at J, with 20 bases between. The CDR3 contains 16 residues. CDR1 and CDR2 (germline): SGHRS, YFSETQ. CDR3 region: CASSPSPAVGINEQFF. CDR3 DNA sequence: TGCGCCAGCAGCCCATCCCCGGCGGTGGGAATCAATGAGCAGTTCTTC.

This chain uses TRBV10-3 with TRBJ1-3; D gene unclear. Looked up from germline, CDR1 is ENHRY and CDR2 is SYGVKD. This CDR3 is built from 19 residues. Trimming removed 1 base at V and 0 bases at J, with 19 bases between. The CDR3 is CAISEWPHLHLLSGNTIYF. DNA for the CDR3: TGTGCCATCAGTGAGTGGCCCCACCTACACCTACTCTCTGGAAACACCATATATTTT.

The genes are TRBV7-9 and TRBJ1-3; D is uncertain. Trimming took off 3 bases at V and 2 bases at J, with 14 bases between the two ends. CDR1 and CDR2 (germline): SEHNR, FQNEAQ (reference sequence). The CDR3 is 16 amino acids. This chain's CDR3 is CASSFSGRGPGNTIYF. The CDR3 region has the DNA TGTGCCAGCAGCTTTTCCGGGAGAGGCCCTGGAAACACCATATATTTT.